This T cell receptor beta chain was found in a study of T cell responses to AZD1222 COVID-19 vaccine. The V and J ends lost 4 bases and 8 bases respectively, with 8 bases between them. CDR3 length equals 12 residues. Germline lookup yields CDR1 SGHAT and CDR2 FQNNGV. Whole-study findings and limits: Targeting of unmutated variant regions was reportedly seen in nearly half of spike-specific TCRs. Spike-specific TCR breadth rose after two AZD1222 doses, and depth rose as well.

Details on this clone: No antigen is known for it.

Using immunoSEQ multiplex PCR, the repertoire was profiled, and TCRdb retains in-frame clones only, with some absent. The repertoire holds about 120,000 clones, with about 90% as singletons. The clonotype was recovered from an adult in good health. The sample was peripheral blood, taken on day 0 of AZD1222 vaccination. The chain carries TRBV11-2 and TRBJ1-4; no definite D call. CDR3 protein: CASSSSWEKLFF. CDR3 DNA sequence: TGTGCCAGCAGCTCCTCATGGGAAAAACTGTTTTTT.